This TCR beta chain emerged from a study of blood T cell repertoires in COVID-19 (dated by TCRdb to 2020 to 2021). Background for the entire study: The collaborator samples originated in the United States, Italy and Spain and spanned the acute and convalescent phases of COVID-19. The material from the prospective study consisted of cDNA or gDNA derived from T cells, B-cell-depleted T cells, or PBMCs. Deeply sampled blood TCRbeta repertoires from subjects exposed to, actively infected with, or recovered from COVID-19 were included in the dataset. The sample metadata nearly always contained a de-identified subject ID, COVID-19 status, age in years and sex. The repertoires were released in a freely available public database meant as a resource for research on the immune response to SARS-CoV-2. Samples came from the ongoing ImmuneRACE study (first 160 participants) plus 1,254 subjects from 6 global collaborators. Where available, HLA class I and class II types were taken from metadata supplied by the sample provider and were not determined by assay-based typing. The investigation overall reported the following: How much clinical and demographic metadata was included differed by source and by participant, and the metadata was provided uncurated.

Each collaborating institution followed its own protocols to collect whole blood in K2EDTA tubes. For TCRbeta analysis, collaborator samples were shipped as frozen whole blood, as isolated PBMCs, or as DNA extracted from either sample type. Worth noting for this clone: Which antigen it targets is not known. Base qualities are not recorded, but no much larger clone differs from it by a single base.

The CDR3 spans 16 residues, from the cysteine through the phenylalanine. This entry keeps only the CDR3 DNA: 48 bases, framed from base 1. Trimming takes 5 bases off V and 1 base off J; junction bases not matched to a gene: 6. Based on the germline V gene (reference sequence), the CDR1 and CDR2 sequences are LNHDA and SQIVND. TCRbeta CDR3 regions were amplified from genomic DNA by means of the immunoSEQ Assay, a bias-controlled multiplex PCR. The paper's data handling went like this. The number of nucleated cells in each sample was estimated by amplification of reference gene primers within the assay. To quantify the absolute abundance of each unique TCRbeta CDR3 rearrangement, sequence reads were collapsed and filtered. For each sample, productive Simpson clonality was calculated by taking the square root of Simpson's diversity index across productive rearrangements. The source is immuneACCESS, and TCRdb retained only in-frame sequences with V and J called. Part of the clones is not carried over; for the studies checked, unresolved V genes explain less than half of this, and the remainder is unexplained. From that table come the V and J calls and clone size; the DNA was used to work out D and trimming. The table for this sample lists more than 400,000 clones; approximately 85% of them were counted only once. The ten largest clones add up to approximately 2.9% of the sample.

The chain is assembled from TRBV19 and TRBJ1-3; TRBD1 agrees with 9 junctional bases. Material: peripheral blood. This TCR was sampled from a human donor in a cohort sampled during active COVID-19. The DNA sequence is TGTGCCAGTAGTGCCTCCGGGACAGGGTCTGGAAACACCATATATTTT. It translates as CASSASGTGSGNTIYF.